This TCR beta chain was identified during a study of blood T cells in healthy people across ages. Notes on the study in general: There was no known CMV status for donors, so expanded clonotype changes were possibly confounded. Fewer expanded clones and more diversity marked long-lived versus aged donors. Estimates drawn from one million T cells were deemed to understate diversity.

The sample, about 10 milliliters of peripheral blood, was drawn from each donor. Primed by a sample-barcoded 5' primer and a J-beta primer mix, a second PCR proceeded for 7 to 11 cycles. TCRdb fed the 5' RACE reads into MiXCR, producing one record per CDR3 protein. Of fewer than 2,000,000 distinct CDR3 sequences in the sample, more than 35% were seen once. To note about this clonotype: Its specificity is unknown.

V lost 0 bases and J 8 bases, leaving 7 bases between the germline ends. The CDR3 is made up of 13 amino acids. The chain recombines TRBV12-3 or TRBV12-4 with TRBJ2-2; D ambiguous. The clonotype was recovered from a human donor in good health. Sequencing used blood. CDR3 amino acids: CASSLADLGELFF. The CDR3 DNA reads as TGTGCCAGCAGTTTAGCAGACTTGGGGGAGCTGTTTTTT.